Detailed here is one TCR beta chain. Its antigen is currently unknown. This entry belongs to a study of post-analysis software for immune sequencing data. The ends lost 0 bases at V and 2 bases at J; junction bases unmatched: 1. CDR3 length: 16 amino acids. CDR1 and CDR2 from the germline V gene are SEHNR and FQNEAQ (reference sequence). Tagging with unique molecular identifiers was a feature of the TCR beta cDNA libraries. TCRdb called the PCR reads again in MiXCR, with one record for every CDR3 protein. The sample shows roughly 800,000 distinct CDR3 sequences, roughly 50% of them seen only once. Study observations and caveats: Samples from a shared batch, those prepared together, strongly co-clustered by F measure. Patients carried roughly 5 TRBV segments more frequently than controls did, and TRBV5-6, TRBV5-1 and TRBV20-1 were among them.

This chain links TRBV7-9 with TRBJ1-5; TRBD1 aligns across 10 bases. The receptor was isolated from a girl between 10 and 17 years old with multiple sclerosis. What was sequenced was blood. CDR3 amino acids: CASSLAGTGGNQPQHF. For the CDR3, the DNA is TGTGCCAGCAGCTTAGCCGGGACAGGGGGCAATCAGCCCCAGCATTTT.